This TCR beta chain was sequenced during a study of T cell responses to AZD1222 COVID-19 vaccine. Overall study results and limits: Only six individuals given AZD1222 were seropositive at baseline.

V shed 3 bases and J shed 4 bases, with 19 bases lying between them. The CDR3 is made up of 16 amino acids. CDR1 SGDLS and CDR2 YYNGEE come from the germline V gene. The data were produced by immunoSEQ multiplex PCR, yet TCRdb's version contains in-frame clones alone and is incomplete. This table holds around 160,000 clones, 90% to 95% found once. A remark on this clone: Its antigen is unidentified.

Sample: peripheral blood, taken on day 0 of AZD1222 vaccination. The V call is TRBV9, the J call TRBJ1-1, with TRBD1 as a possible D gene (6 bases). This sequence originates from an adult in good health. CDR3 DNA: TGTGCCAGCAGCGAGGACAGCCTCGAGGGGGGCACTGAAGCTTTCTTT. As protein: CASSEDSLEGGTEAFF.